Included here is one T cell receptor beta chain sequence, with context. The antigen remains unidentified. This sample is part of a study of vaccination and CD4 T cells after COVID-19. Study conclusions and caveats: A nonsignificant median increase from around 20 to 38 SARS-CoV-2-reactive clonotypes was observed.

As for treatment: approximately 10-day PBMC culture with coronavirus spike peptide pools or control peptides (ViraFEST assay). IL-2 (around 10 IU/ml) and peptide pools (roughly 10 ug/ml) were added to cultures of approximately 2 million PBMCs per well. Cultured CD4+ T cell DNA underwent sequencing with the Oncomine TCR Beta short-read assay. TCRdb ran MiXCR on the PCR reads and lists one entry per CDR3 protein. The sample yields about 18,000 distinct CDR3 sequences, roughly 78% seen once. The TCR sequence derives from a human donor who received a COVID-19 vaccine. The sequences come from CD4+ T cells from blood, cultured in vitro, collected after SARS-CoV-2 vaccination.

DNA for the CDR3: TGCGCCAGCAGCTGGTTGACAGGTACCTACGAGCAGTACTTC. This sequence encodes CASSWLTGTYEQYF. V is TRBV5-1 and J is TRBJ2-7; D may be TRBD1 (6 bases). CDR3 size: 14 residues. Trimming pared 3 bases from V and 2 bases from J, leaving 12 bases between. Germline assignment: CDR1 SGHRS and CDR2 YFSETQ.